This T cell receptor beta chain was documented in a study of blood T cell repertoires in COVID-19. Overall study: Sample material is recorded as cDNA or gDNA derived from T cells, B-cell-depleted T cells, or PBMCs.

Cohort assignment relied on participant-reported clinical history. Clones were read by immunoSEQ multiplex PCR, and TCRdb kept only the in-frame ones, dropping some. The profile covers roughly 250,000 clones, with more than 85% appearing a single time and 1.5% to 2% taken by the ten largest. This CDR3 contains 16 residues. V trimming: 1 base; J trimming: 0 bases; junction bases outside the gene matches: 1. Germline V gene data show CDR1 as GTSNPN and CDR2 as SVGIG (reference sequence). This chain uses TRBV30 with TRBJ2-1; 12 bases line up with TRBD2. This clonotype originated in a woman aged 50 to 60 who had recovered from COVID-19. The sample consisted of PBMCs or T cells enriched from blood (not recorded which). The CDR3 here is CAWSGLAGDSYNEQFF. The CDR3 DNA sequence: TGTGCCTGGAGTGGACTAGCGGGGGACTCCTACAATGAGCAGTTCTTC.